The 32 T cell receptor beta chains below come from one sample, sequenced in a study of beta chain features in type 1 diabetes (dated by TCRdb to 2016 to 2019). Library generation was performed with the immunoSEQ multiplex PCR assay. The High Capacity cDNA Reverse Transcription Kit was used to reverse transcribe all of the isolated RNA, meaning that expressed TCRB transcripts were what got sequenced. The table comes from immuneACCESS by way of TCRdb, which keeps in-frame sequences with V and J called. Part of the clones is missing from these tables; in studies checked, under half for an unresolved V gene and the rest for unknown reasons. The sample data list about 290,000 clones, and around 7.3% of these were observed just once. The ten biggest clones cover roughly 0.94% of the sample. Sequences were obtained from central memory CD4+ T cells from blood. These receptors were taken from a woman aged 18-29 years in good health.

The chain combines TRBV5-1 with TRBJ2-5; a weak D match, TRBD1 (8 bases). The V gene's germline CDR1 is SGHRS and CDR2 YFSETQ. Trimming cost V 8 bases and J 3 bases, with 14 bases left between them. CDR3 length: 13 amino acids. CDR3 region: CASRQGREETQYF. The DNA for the CDR3 is TGCGCCAGTCGACAGGGGAGGGAAGAGACCCAGTACTTC.

This clone was counted at least ten times. The V call is TRBV5-4, the J call TRBJ2-1; the D gene is possibly TRBD1 (6 bases). This CDR3 has 14 amino acids. Germline CDR1 SGHNT, CDR2 YYREEE (reference sequence). V lost 4 bases to trimming and J lost 7 bases, with 15 bases between them. Written as DNA, the CDR3 is TGTGCCAGCAGCACTCAGGGGCACAGGAATGAGCAGTTCTTC. Translation: CASSTQGHRNEQFF.

In its sample, this clone was seen a few times. The DNA of the CDR3 is TGTGCCAGTAGTGCCACAGGGAATTCACCCCTCCACTTT. The encoded protein is CASSATGNSPLHF. The chain couples TRBV19 to TRBJ1-6, with D perhaps matching TRBD1 (6 bases). This CDR3 comprises 13 residues. With 5 bases removed from V and 7 bases from J, the gap between germline ends came to 9 bases. Looked up from germline, CDR1 is LNHDA and CDR2 is SQIVND (reference sequence).

J is TRBJ2-5 and V is TRBV28; D gene ambiguous. Per germline, CDR1 MDHEN and CDR2 SYDVKM. V lost 5 bases to trimming and J lost 0 bases, with 16 bases between them. CDR3 length: 16 residues. The CDR3 DNA is TGTGCCAGCAGTACGGGTAGTTTTGTCGACCAAGAGACCCAGTACTTC. Translating it yields CASSTGSFVDQETQYF.

The chain carries TRBV19 and TRBJ2-3, with a possible D match to TRBD1 (6 bases). The CDR3 length is 12 residues. Germline values: CDR1 LNHDA, CDR2 SQIVND (reference sequence). V lost 10 bases, J lost 3 bases, and 11 bases lay in between. The CDR3 DNA reads TGTGCCATTTCGGACAGAACAGATACGCAGTATTTT. Its protein is CAISDRTDTQYF.

The rearrangement joins TRBV4-2 to TRBJ1-1; maybe TRBD1 (6 bases). Germline V CDR1 and CDR2: LGHNA, YNFKEQ. The V gene lost 0 bases and the J gene lost 5 bases, with 16 bases spanning the gap. The length of the CDR3 is 16 residues. The CDR3 protein is CASSQDGSLRGTEAFF. CDR3 DNA: TGTGCCAGCAGCCAAGACGGGAGCCTGAGGGGGACTGAAGCTTTCTTT.

This chain joins TRBV7-2 and TRBJ2-7; the D gene is possibly TRBD1 (5 bases). Trimming left V 6 bases short and J 3 bases short, with 12 bases between. CDR3 size: 13 residues. Germline V gene data show CDR1 as SGHTA and CDR2 as FQGNSA. CDR3 nucleotide sequence: TGTGCCAGCAGACCGCGACAGAACTACGAGCAGTACTTC. Translating gives CASRPRQNYEQYF. The whole variable domain, filled in from reference TRBV7-2 and TRBJ2-7, reads GAGVSQSPSNKVTEKGKDVELRCDPISGHTALYWYRQSLGQGLEFLIYFQGNSAPDKSGLPSDRFSAERTGGSVSTLTIQRTQQEDSAVYLCASRPRQNYEQYFGPGTRLTVT.

This clone was seen only a few times. The CDR3 sequence is CASSTGSPANEQFF. The CDR3 DNA reads TGTGCCAGCAGCACCGGGTCCCCGGCAAATGAGCAGTTCTTC. The rearrangement joins TRBV7-3 to TRBJ2-1; D uncertain. V was pared by 5 bases and J by 7 bases, with 15 bases between. The CDR3 loop spans 14 amino acids. Germline V gene lookup returns CDR1 SGHTA and CDR2 FQGTGA.

This sequence joins TRBV2 and TRBJ2-1; D gene ambiguous. V lost 8 bases and J lost 4, with 6 bases in between. This CDR3 spans 11 amino acids. Germline assignment: CDR1 SNHLY and CDR2 FYNNEI. CDR3 residues: CASARYNEQFF. In DNA, the CDR3 is TGTGCCAGCGCGCGGTACAATGAGCAGTTCTTC.

The table lists this clone with a few counts. Written as DNA, the CDR3 is TGTGCCAGCAGCCCTATGGGGAGTGAGCAGTTCTTC. Its protein product is CASSPMGSEQFF. J is TRBJ2-1 and V is TRBV9; a weak D match, TRBD2 (5 bases). Germline V CDR1 and CDR2: SGDLS, YYNGEE. Between the trimmed V and J ends, which lost 4 bases and 9 bases, there was a span of 11 bases. The CDR3 runs 12 residues.

This chain connects TRBV11-1 to TRBJ2-5, with 9 bases lining up with TRBD1. V shed 5 bases, J shed 6 bases, and the junction held 7 bases outside the gene matches. The CDR3 runs 14 residues. CDR1 is SGHAT and CDR2 is FQDESV in the germline V gene (reference sequence). Here the CDR3 DNA reads TGTGCCAGCAGCCTCACCGGGACAGGGAAGACCCAGTACTTC. Its translation is CASSLTGTGKTQYF.

Within the sample, this clone is medium-sized. V gene TRBV7-9 combines with J gene TRBJ1-2; 9 positions match TRBD1. The J segment lost 4 bases and the V segment lost 5 bases, leaving 5 bases of the junction unmatched. The CDR3 consists of 14 residues. Germline lookup yields CDR1 SEHNR and CDR2 FQNEAQ (reference sequence). CDR3 bases: TGTGCCAGCAGCAGGACAGGGGTCGCCTATGGCTACACCTTC. Protein: CASSRTGVAYGYTF.

This clone was counted between two and nine times. This sequence joins TRBV11-1 and TRBJ2-5, with a tentative D call TRBD2 (6 bases). The CDR3 spans 15 residues. Germline V CDR1 and CDR2: SGHAT, FQDESV (reference sequence). With 3 bases removed from V and 5 bases from J, the gap between germline ends came to 16 bases. In DNA, the CDR3 is TGTGCCAGCAGCTTTGACGAGGGGAGGTGGGAGACCCAGTACTTC. It encodes CASSFDEGRWETQYF.

This clone was picked up a small number of times. The gene calls are TRBV7-2 and TRBJ1-2; D may be TRBD1 (5 bases). The CDR3 spans 13 residues. Per the germline V gene, CDR1 is SGHTA and CDR2 is FQGNSA. The V gene lost 2 bases and the J gene lost 2 bases, with 6 bases spanning the gap. CDR3: CASSLRQNYGYTF. For the CDR3, the DNA is TGTGCCAGCAGCTTAAGACAGAACTATGGCTACACCTTC.

This clone occurred a few times. The chain couples TRBV30 to TRBJ1-4; the match to TRBD1 covers 10 bases. The CDR3 is made up of 15 amino acids. Germline V lookup: CDR1 GTSNPN, CDR2 SVGIG (reference sequence). V shed 3 bases and J 5 bases; nucleotides not matched to a gene: 6. CDR3 bases: TGTGCCTGGAGCGAGAGGACAGGGGGAAATGAAAAACTGTTTTTT. Protein product: CAWSERTGGNEKLFF.

The V gene is TRBV30, the J gene TRBJ2-7; D unresolved. Trimming removed 0 bases at V and 0 bases at J, with 12 bases between. The CDR3 totals 15 residues. CDR1 is GTSNPN and CDR2 is SVGIG in the germline V gene (reference sequence). CDR3 nucleotide sequence: TGTGCCTGGAGTGTAGGAGTCGCAAACTCCTACGAGCAGTACTTC. Its protein is CAWSVGVANSYEQYF.

This clone was seen only a few times. V and J are TRBV23-1 and TRBJ2-5; D remains ambiguous. TRBV23-1 is an open reading frame whose function is uncertain. This CDR3 contains 14 residues. V was pared by 6 bases and J by 2 bases, with 13 bases between. Here the CDR3 reads CASRQIPPQETQYF. Here the CDR3 DNA reads TGCGCCAGCAGACAAATACCCCCTCAAGAGACCCAGTACTTC.

The rearrangement uses TRBV19 and TRBJ2-1, with TRBD2 matching 12 bases. The V gene end was trimmed by 11 bases and the J gene end by 10 bases; junction bases not matched to a gene: 12. The CDR3 is made up of 14 amino acids. Germline CDR1 is LNHDA and CDR2 is SQIVND (reference sequence). The DNA for the CDR3 is TGTGCCTGGAGTGGACTAGCGGGACCCGGGGAGCAGTTCTTC. Residues: CAWSGLAGPGEQFF.

This clone turned up a few times. The identical CDR3 is also encoded by other nucleotide sequences in the sample. The chain joins TRBV9 to TRBJ2-5; TRBD2 matches at 9 bases. V lost 0 bases to trimming and J lost 5 bases; unmatched junction nucleotides: 5. CDR3 size: 15 residues. CDR1 and CDR2 (germline): SGDLS, YYNGEE. The CDR3 region has the DNA TGTGCCAGCAGCGTAGGTAGCGGGAGAACGGAGACCCAGTACTTC. It yields the protein CASSVGSGRTETQYF.

This clone occurred a few times. This chain joins TRBV15 and TRBJ2-7, with 7 bases that match TRBD1. The CDR3 has 16 residues. J was trimmed by 4 bases and V by 3 bases; bases with no gene match: 12. Germline CDR1 and CDR2: LNHNV and YYDKDF (reference sequence). The DNA of the CDR3 is TGTGCCACCAGCAGCCCCCAAGGCAGGGGGTTATACGAGCAGTACTTC. This gives the protein CATSSPQGRGLYEQYF. Complete variable domain (other parts from reference TRBV15 and TRBJ2-7): DAMVIQNPRYQVTQFGKPVTLSCSQTLNHNVMYWYQQKSSQAPKLLFHYYDKDFNNEADTPDNFQSRRPNTSFCFLDIRSPGLGDTAMYLCATSSPQGRGLYEQYFGPGTRLTVT.

The J gene is TRBJ2-2, the V gene TRBV7-2; tentatively, D is TRBD1 (6 bases). CDR1 and CDR2 from the germline V gene are SGHTA and FQGNSA. V lost 5 bases to trimming and J lost 5 bases, with 9 bases between them. This CDR3 is 13 amino acids long. The CDR3 loop is CASSVQGTGELFF. CDR3 sequence (DNA): TGTGCCAGCAGCGTACAGGGTACCGGGGAGCTGTTTTTT.

The chain's CDR3 is CASSPIMGSGRETQYF. CDR3 bases: TGTGCCAGTAGTCCAATTATGGGCAGTGGAAGAGAGACCCAGTACTTC. The rearrangement links TRBV19 to TRBJ2-5; the D is unclear. The CDR3 has 16 residues. In germline, CDR1 is LNHDA, CDR2 SQIVND (reference sequence). The ends were cut back, 5 bases at V and 4 bases at J, with 20 bases in the middle.

This clone showed up just a few times. The rearrangement uses TRBV7-2 and TRBJ1-1; D gene uncertain. Germline CDR1 reads SGHTA; CDR2 reads FQGNSA. The V end was cut by 8 bases, the J end by 0 bases, with 10 bases between. This CDR3 comprises 13 residues. For the CDR3, the DNA is TGTGCCAGCGTGAAGAGGGTGAACACTGAAGCTTTCTTT. This sequence encodes CASVKRVNTEAFF.

In its sample, this clone was seen a few times. This rearrangement joins TRBV13 to TRBJ1-2; 7 nucleotides line up with TRBD1. Per germline, CDR1 PRHDT and CDR2 FYEKMQ (reference sequence). The CDR3 has 14 residues. V was pared by 4 bases and J by 2 bases, with 4 bases of the junction left unmatched. The CDR3 is CASSSMTGNYGYTF. CDR3 nucleotide sequence: TGTGCCAGCAGCTCTATGACAGGGAACTATGGCTACACCTTC. Full variable domain (rest looked up from reference TRBV13 and TRBJ1-2): AAGVIQSPRHLIKEKRETATLKCYPIPRHDTVYWYQQGPGQDPQFLISFYEKMQSDKGSIPDRFSAQQFSDYHSELNMSSLELGDSALYFCASSSMTGNYGYTFGSGTRLTVV.

This clone was seen a handful of times. The rearrangement uses TRBV5-1 and TRBJ1-3; 7 bases fit TRBD1. This CDR3 has 17 residues. The germline gives CDR1 SGHRS, CDR2 YFSETQ. V shed 0 bases and J 0 bases; nucleotides not matched to a gene: 6. As DNA, the CDR3 is TGCGCCAGCAGCTTGGCCCCACAGGGGTCCTCTGGAAACACCATATATTTT. This encodes CASSLAPQGSSGNTIYF.

The chain couples TRBV11-2 to TRBJ2-1; no definite D call. Trimming took off 4 bases at V and 10 bases at J, with 14 bases between the two ends. CDR1 and CDR2 (germline): SGHAT, FQNNGV. The CDR3 sequence is 13 residues long. This CDR3 reads CASSSHLGREQFF. Written as DNA, the CDR3 is TGTGCCAGCAGCTCCCACCTCGGAAGGGAGCAGTTCTTC.

This clone was detected a few times. The chain recombines TRBV6-8 with TRBJ2-4, with TRBD1 matching over 7 bases. This CDR3 contains 14 residues. Per the germline V gene, CDR1 is MNHGY and CDR2 is SAAAGT. Trimming took 7 bases from V and 5 from J; bases not matched to a gene: 8. Here the CDR3 reads CASTKQGSQNIQYF. Here the CDR3 DNA reads TGTGCCAGCACCAAACAGGGGTCCCAAAACATTCAGTACTTC.

The gene calls are TRBV7-9 and TRBJ1-4, with no clear D. The CDR3 sequence is 15 residues long. The germline CDR1 and CDR2 sequences are SEHNR and FQNEAQ (reference sequence). Trimming removed 4 bases at V and 5 bases at J, with 14 bases between. The DNA of the CDR3 is TGTGCCAGCAGCTCAAGAGGAGGGCAGAATGAAAAACTGTTTTTT. Protein product: CASSSRGGQNEKLFF.

The gene calls are TRBV5-1 and TRBJ2-7, with TRBD1 identical over 7 bases. The CDR3 is made up of 15 amino acids. Germline CDR1 and CDR2: SGHRS and YFSETQ. V shed 4 bases, J shed 3 bases, and the junction held 10 bases outside the gene matches. CDR3 sequence reads: CASSTDPGQIYEQYF. CDR3 sequence (DNA): TGCGCCAGCAGCACAGATCCGGGACAGATCTACGAGCAGTACTTC.

The chain combines TRBV28 with TRBJ2-5; no clear D gene. Germline loops: CDR1 MDHEN, CDR2 SYDVKM. The CDR3 totals 14 residues. V lost 6 bases and J 2 bases, leaving 13 bases between the germline ends. The CDR3, as DNA: TGTGCCAGCAGCCTAGGCCAGCTACAAGAGACCCAGTACTTC. Protein product: CASSLGQLQETQYF.

This clone has more than one count but fewer than ten. The chain recombines TRBV7-6 with TRBJ2-5; D remains ambiguous. The germline gives CDR1 SGHVS, CDR2 FNYEAQ. This CDR3 has 14 residues. V was clipped by 1 base and J by 4 bases, with 10 bases between them. The CDR3 nucleotides read TGTGCCAGCAGCTTAGTCTTAGGCCGAGAGACCCAGTACTTC. This gives the protein CASSLVLGRETQYF.

This clone was detected only a few times. The chain employs TRBV4-3 and TRBJ2-2, with a weak D call TRBD2 (5 bases). Germline assignment: CDR1 LGHNA and CDR2 YSLEER. CDR3 length: 17 residues. V shed 6 bases and J shed 5 bases, with 22 bases lying between them. Here the CDR3 reads CASSRQNTGVKTGELFF. The CDR3 coding sequence is TGCGCCAGCAGTCGCCAAAATACCGGGGTAAAAACCGGGGAGCTGTTTTTT.